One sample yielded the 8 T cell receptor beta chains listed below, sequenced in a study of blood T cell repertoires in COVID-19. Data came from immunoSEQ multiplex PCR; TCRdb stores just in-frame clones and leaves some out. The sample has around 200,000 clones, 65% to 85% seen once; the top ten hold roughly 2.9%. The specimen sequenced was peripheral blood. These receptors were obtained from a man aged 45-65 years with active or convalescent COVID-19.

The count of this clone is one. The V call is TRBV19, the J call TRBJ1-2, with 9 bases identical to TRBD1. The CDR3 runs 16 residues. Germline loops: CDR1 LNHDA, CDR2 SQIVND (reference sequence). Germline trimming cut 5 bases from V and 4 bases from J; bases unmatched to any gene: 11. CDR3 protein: CASSPGQGSSLYGYTF. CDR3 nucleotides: TGTGCCAGTAGTCCGGGACAGGGATCTTCCCTCTATGGCTACACCTTC.

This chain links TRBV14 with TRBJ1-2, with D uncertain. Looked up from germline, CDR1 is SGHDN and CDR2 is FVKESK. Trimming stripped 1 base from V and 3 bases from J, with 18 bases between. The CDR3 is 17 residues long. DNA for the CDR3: TGTGCCAGCAGCCAAGCGAAAGGAGGCAGCGCTTACTATGGCTACACCTTC. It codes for CASSQAKGGSAYYGYTF.

The CDR3: CASSQDPVGLANGELFF. DNA for the CDR3: TGTGCCAGCAGCCAAGATCCGGTGGGCCTCGCGAACGGGGAGCTGTTTTTT. This sequence joins TRBV4-2 and TRBJ2-2; D not resolved. This CDR3 has 17 residues. Germline V gene lookup returns CDR1 LGHNA and CDR2 YNFKEQ. V lost 0 bases to trimming and J lost 7 bases, with 18 bases between them.

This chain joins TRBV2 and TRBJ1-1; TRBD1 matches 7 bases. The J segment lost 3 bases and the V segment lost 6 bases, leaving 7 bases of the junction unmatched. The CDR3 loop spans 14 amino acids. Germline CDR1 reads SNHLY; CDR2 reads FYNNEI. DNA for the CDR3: TGTGCCAGCAGGACTACGGACAGGTACACTGAAGCTTTCTTT. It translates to CASRTTDRYTEAFF.

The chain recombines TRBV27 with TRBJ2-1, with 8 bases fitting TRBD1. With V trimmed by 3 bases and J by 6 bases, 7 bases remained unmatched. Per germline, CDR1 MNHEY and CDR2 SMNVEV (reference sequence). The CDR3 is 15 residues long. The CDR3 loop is CASSFPGTGLNEQFF. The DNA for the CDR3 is TGTGCCAGCAGTTTCCCCGGGACAGGTCTCAATGAGCAGTTCTTC.

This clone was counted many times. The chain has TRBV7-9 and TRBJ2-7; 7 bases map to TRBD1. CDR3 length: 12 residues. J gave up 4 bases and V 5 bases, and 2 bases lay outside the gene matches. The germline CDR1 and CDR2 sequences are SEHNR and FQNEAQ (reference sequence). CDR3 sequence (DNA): TGTGCCAGCAGCAAGGACAGGTACGAGCAGTACTTC. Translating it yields CASSKDRYEQYF.

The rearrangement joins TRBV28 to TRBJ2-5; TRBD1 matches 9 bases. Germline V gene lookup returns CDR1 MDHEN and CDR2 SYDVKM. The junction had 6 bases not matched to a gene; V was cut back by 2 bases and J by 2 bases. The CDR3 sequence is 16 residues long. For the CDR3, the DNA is TGTGCCAGCAGTTTAAACAGGGGGCAGGGTCAAGAGACCCAGTACTTC. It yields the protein CASSLNRGQGQETQYF.

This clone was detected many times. The CDR3 sequence: CASSPQGIPYGYTF. The CDR3 DNA is TGTGCCAGCAGCCCACAGGGGATCCCCTATGGCTACACCTTC. The rearrangement uses TRBV7-2 and TRBJ1-2; 7 nucleotides agree with TRBD1. V shed 5 bases, J shed 4 bases, and the junction held 7 bases outside the gene matches. Germline lookup yields CDR1 SGHTA and CDR2 FQGNSA. The CDR3 runs 14 residues.